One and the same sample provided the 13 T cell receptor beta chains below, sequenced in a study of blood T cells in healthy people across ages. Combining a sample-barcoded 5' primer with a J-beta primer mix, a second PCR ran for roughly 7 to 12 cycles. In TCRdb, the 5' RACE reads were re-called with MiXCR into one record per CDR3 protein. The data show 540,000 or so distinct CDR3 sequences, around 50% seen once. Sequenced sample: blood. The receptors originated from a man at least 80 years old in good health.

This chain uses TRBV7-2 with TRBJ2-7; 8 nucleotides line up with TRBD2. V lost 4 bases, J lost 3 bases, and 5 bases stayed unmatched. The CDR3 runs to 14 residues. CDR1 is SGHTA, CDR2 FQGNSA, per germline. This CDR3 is CASSSGTRYYEQYF. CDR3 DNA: TGTGCCAGCAGCTCCGGGACTAGATACTACGAGCAGTACTTC.

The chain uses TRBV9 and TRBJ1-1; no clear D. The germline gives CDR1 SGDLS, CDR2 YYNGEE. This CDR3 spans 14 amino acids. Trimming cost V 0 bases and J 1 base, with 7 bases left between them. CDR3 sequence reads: CASSVDGRNTEAFF. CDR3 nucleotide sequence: TGTGCCAGCAGCGTAGATGGCAGGAACACTGAAGCTTTCTTT.

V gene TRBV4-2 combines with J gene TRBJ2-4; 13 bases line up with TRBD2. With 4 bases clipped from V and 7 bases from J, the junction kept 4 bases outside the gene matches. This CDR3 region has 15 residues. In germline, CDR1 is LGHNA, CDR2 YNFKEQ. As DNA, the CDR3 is TGTGCCAGCAGCCGACTAGCGGGAGGACAGAACATTCAGTACTTC. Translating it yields CASSRLAGGQNIQYF.

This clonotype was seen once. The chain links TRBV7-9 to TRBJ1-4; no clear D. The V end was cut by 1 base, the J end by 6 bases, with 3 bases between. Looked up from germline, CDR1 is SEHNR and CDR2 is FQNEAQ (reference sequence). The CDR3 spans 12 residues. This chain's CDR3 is CASSLVDEKLFF. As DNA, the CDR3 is TGTGCCAGCAGCTTAGTCGATGAAAAACTGTTTTTT. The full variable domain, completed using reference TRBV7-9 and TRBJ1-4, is DTGVSQNPRHKITKRGQNVTFRCDPISEHNRLYWYRQTLGQGPEFLTYFQNEAQLEKSRLLSDRFSAERPKGSFSTLEIQRTEQGDSAMYLCASSLVDEKLFFGSGTQLSVL.

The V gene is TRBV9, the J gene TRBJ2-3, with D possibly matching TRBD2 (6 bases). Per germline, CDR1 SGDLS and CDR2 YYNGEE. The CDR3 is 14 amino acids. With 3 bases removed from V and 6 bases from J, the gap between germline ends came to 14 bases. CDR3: CASSGGTRGDTQYF. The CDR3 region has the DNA TGTGCCAGCAGCGGCGGGACTCGAGGGGATACGCAGTATTTT.

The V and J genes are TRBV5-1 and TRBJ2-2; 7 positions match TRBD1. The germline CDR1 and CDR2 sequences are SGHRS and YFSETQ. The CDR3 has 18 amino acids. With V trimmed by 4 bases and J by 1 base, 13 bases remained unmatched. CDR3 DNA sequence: TGCGCCAGCAGCCTGAACATTGGAGCAGGGGGGAACACCGGGGAGCTGTTTTTT. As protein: CASSLNIGAGGNTGELFF.

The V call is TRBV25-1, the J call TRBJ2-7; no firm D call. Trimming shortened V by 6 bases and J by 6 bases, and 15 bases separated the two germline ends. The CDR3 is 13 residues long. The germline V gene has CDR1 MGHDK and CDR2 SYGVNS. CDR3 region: CASRGYGWGEQYF. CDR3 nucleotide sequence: TGTGCCAGCAGGGGGTATGGTTGGGGCGAGCAGTACTTC.

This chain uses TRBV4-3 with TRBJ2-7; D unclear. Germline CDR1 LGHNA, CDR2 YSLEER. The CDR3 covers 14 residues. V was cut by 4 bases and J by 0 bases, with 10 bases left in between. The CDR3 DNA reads TGCGCCAGCAGCCTCCGGCCCTCCTCCTACGAGCAGTACTTC. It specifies CASSLRPSSYEQYF.

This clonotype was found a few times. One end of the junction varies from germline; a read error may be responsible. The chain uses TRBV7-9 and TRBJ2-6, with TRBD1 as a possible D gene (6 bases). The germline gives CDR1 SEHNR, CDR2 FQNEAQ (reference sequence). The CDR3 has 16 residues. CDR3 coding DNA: TGTACCAGCAGCCTTCGAGGGGGATCCGGGGCCAACGTCCTGACTTTC. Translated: CTSSLRGGSGANVLTF.

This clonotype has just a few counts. In nucleotides, the CDR3 is TGTGCCAGCAGGCAGGGTGGTACCGGGGAGCTGTTTTTT. Translation gives CASRQGGTGELFF. This chain uses TRBV6-5 with TRBJ2-2; D is perhaps TRBD1 (5 bases). Trimming left V 6 bases short and J 5 bases short, with 10 bases between. The CDR3 covers 13 residues. In germline, CDR1 is MNHEY, CDR2 SVGAGI.

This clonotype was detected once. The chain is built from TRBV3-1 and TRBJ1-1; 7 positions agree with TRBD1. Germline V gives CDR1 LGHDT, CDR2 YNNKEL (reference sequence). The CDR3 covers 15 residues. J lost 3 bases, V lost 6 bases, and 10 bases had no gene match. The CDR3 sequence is CASSATGAGDTEAFF. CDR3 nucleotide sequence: TGTGCCAGCAGTGCAACAGGGGCCGGGGACACTGAAGCTTTCTTT.

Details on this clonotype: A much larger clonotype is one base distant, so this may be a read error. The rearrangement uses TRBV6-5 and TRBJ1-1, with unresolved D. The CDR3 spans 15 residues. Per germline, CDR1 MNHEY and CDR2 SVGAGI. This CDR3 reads CGSSYSTVANTEAFF. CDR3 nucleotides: TGTGGCAGCAGTTACTCAACGGTGGCGAACACTGAAGCTTTCTTT.

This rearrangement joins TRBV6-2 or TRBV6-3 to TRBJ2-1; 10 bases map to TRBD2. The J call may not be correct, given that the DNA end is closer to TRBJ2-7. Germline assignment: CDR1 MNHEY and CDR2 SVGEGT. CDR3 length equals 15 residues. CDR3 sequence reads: CASSYIAGGYNEQYF. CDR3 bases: TGTGCCAGCAGCTATATAGCGGGAGGCTACAATGAGCAGTACTTC.